There are many counts of the clone carrying this TCR beta chain. Its matching antigen is unknown. Orbital computed tomography, thyroid ultrasound, TRAb, serum thyroxine and clinical symptoms formed the basis of diagnosis. The source of the sample is a study of Graves' ophthalmopathy and Graves' hyperthyroidism. About the study: Untreated patients at initial diagnosis provided peripheral blood. Regarding the study as a whole: With a specificity of around 77% and a sensitivity of about 70%, the model predicted ophthalmopathy progression.

RNA transcripts served as template for amplifying TCR beta CDR3 sequences. Second-round multiplex PCR came after first-round RT-PCR with HTBI primers. Each CDR3 protein is one row after TCRdb ran MiXCR on the multiplex PCR reads. The profile shows about 480,000 distinct CDR3 sequences, around an eighth of them singletons. This TCR was recovered from a woman aged 30 to 39 with Graves' ophthalmopathy. Sequenced: blood.

CDR3 DNA sequence: TGTGCCAGCAGTGACTCGATAGTCGGTTCGCCCCTCCACTTT. Residues: CASSDSIVGSPLHF. The gene calls are TRBV6-4 and TRBJ1-6, with D hard to call. Trimming cost V 0 bases and J 13 bases, with 13 bases left between them. This CDR3 is built from 14 residues. In germline, CDR1 is MRHNA, CDR2 SNTAGT.